This TCR beta chain originates from a study of T-cell reconstitution after alpha-beta-depleted transplantation in children. Study observations and caveats: Hyperexpanded clones declined; after one year, newly produced T cells mostly supplied diversity.

This CDR3 has 17 residues. Trimming pared 2 bases from V and 0 bases from J, leaving 15 bases between. As to this clonotype: Its target is not known.

The TCRbeta library incorporated unique molecular identifiers. One entry per CDR3 protein results from TCRdb running MiXCR on the PCR reads. The sample lists about 250,000 distinct CDR3 sequences, more than 20% occurring once. This sample comprised PBMCs, mostly from graft donor cells, obtained 360 days after TCRalphabeta/CD19-depleted stem cell transplant. V usage is TRBV12-3 or TRBV12-4 and J usage is TRBJ2-3; maybe TRBD2 (6 bases). This receptor was identified in a female patient aged 2-9 years who had a stem cell transplant for congenital amegakaryocytic thrombocytopenia, so the T cells may come from the graft donor. The CDR3 nucleotides read TGTGCCAGCAGTTTAATTATCGGGAGCCTGAGCACAGATACGCAGTATTTT. Its translation: CASSLIIGSLSTDTQYF.